One T cell receptor beta chain is described in this entry. No antigen is known for it. The data belong to a study of post-analysis software for immune sequencing data. Study observations and caveats: Controls showed significantly higher normalized Chao1 diversity than did multiple sclerosis patients. Several TRBV segments were more frequent in patients than controls; TRBV5-6, TRBV5-1 and TRBV20-1 belonged to this group. Samples from a shared batch, those prepared together, strongly co-clustered by F measure.

Unique molecular identifiers were carried by the TCR beta cDNA libraries. It was from roughly 0.93 to 9.6 million T cells that some 470,000 cDNA molecules came. MiXCR, run by TCRdb on the PCR reads, gives a single entry per CDR3 protein. The sample includes around 250,000 distinct CDR3 sequences, roughly a third of them seen just once. Germline V lookup: CDR1 SGHTA, CDR2 FQGTGA. This CDR3 comprises 13 residues. V lost 5 bases and J lost 4, with 11 bases in between. The TCR originated in a girl between 10 and 17 years old with multiple sclerosis. Material: blood. The genes are TRBV7-3 and TRBJ1-1, with D uncertain. The CDR3 DNA follows: TGTGCCAGCAGCCCGGGGAGCTCCACTGAAGCTTTCTTT. Its translation: CASSPGSSTEAFF.